The clone carrying this T cell receptor (beta chain) was observed a single time. The CDR3 length is 15 residues. The germline gives CDR1 MDHEN, CDR2 SYDVKM. Trimming cost V 6 bases and J 5 bases; bases outside gene matches: 10. TCRdb's copy holds only in-frame clones and misses some; the assay was immunoSEQ multiplex PCR. Here the sample spans about 220,000 clones, about 88% being singletons. This sample was taken from a study of blood T cell repertoires in COVID-19. The receptor comes from a man between 50 and 59 years old who had recovered from COVID-19. Material for sequencing was peripheral blood. This chain links TRBV28 with TRBJ2-1; 7 bases match TRBD1. In nucleotides, the CDR3 is TGTGCCAGCAGACGAAACAGGGGTTCCAACAATGAGCAGTTCTTC. Its protein product is CASRRNRGSNNEQFF.